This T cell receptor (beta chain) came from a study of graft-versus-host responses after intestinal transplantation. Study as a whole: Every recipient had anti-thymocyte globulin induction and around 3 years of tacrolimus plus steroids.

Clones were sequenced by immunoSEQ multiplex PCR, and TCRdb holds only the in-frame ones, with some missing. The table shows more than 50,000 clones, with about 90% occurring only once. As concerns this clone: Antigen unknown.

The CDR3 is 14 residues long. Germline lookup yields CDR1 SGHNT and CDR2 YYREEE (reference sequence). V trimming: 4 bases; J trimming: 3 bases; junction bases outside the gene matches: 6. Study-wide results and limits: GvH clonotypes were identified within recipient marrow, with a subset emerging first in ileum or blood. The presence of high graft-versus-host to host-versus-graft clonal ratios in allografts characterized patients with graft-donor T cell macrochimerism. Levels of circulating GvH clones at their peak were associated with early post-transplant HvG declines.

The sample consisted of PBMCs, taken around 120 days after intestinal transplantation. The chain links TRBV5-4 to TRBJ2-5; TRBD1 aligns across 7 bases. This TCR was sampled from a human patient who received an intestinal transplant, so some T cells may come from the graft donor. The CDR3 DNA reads TGTGCCAGCAGCGTACTGACAGGGAAAGAGACCCAGTACTTC. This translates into CASSVLTGKETQYF.